This T cell receptor beta chain was recorded in a study of T cells in Graves' hyperthyroidism and ophthalmopathy. Researchers amplified the TCR beta CDR3 regions from RNA transcripts. A first-round RT-PCR of the TCR CDR3 used the HTBI primer set. TCRdb reprocessed the multiplex PCR reads with MiXCR, giving one entry per CDR3 protein. Among approximately 500,000 distinct CDR3 sequences listed, 46% were seen once. V shed 7 bases and J shed 0 bases, with 14 bases lying between them. The CDR3 has 14 residues. CDR1 and CDR2 from the germline V gene are SGHRS and YFSETQ. This clonotype was detected many times.

The TCR was taken from a young woman with Graves' hyperthyroidism. The material sequenced was peripheral blood or thyroid tissue (not recorded which). The V gene is TRBV5-1, the J gene TRBJ2-7, with TRBD2 as a possible D gene (6 bases). CDR3 nucleotide sequence: TGCGCCAGCTCCCGGGGAGGAGGCTCCTACGAGCAGTACTTC. This sequence encodes CASSRGGGSYEQYF.